The subject of this entry is one TCR beta chain. What it binds is not known. The data were obtained in a study of cytomegalovirus exposure and HLA in healthy donors. Study background: Of all 400 or so donors who were genotyped, around 82% belonged to the Caucasian-associated ancestry cluster. Study-wide points: TRBV6-2, TRBV6-3 and some other V segments were unresolvable in 87-base-pair reads.

The PCR was carried out with 60 Vbeta primers and 13 Jbeta primers. Assay: immunoSEQ multiplex PCR; the TCRdb copy retains only in-frame clones and omits some. Of about 160,000 clones detected, about 80% appear once; the ten largest clones hold roughly 1.9%. Trimming removed 3 bases at V and 7 bases at J, with 16 bases between. This CDR3 contains 15 residues. Germline lookup yields CDR1 LNHDA and CDR2 SQIVND (reference sequence). Everyone who donated was a healthy bone marrow donor. The V and J genes are TRBV19 and TRBJ1-5; D perhaps matches TRBD1 (5 bases). The sequence came from a man in his forties in good health and CMV-seronegative. Sequencing was carried out using PBMCs. The CDR3 sequence is CASSISFGGNQPQHF. The DNA for the CDR3 is TGTGCCAGTAGTATTTCTTTCGGGGGGAACCAGCCCCAGCATTTT.